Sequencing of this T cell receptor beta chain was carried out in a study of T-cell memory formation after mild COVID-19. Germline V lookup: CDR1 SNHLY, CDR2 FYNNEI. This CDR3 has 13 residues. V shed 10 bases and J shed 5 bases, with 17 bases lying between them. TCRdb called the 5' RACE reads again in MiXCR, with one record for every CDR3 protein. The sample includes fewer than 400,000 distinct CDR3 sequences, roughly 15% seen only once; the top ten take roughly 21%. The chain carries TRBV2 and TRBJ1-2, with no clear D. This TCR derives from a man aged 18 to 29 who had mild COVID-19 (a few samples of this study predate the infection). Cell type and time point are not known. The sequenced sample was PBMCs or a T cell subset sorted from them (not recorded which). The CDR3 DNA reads TGTGCCAACTCACAGCTTTCGAATTATGGCTACACCTTC. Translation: CANSQLSNYGYTF.